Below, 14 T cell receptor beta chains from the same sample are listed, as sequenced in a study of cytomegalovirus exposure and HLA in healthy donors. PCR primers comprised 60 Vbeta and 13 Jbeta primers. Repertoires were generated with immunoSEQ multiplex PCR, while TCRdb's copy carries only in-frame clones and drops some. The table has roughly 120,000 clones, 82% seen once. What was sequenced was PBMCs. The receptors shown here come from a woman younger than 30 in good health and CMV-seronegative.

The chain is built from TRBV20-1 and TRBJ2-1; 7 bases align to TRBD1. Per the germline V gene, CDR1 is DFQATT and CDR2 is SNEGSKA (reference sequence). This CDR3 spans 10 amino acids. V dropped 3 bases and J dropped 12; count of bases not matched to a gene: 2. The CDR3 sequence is CSARWDRQFF. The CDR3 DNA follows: TGCAGTGCTAGGTGGGACAGGCAGTTCTTC.

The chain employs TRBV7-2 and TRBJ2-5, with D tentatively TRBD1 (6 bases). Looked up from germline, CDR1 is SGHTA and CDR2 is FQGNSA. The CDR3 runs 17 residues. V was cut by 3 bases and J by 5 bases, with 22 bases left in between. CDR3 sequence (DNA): TGTGCCAGCAGCTTCGCTGGACAGCTCGTGGGTGGGGAGACCCAGTACTTC. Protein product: CASSFAGQLVGGETQYF.

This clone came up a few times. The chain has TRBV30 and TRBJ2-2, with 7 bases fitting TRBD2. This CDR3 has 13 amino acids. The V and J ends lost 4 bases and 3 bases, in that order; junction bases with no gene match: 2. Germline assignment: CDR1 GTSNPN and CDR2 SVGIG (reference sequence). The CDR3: CAWNRGDTGELFF. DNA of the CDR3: TGTGCCTGGAACCGGGGGGACACCGGGGAGCTGTTTTTT.

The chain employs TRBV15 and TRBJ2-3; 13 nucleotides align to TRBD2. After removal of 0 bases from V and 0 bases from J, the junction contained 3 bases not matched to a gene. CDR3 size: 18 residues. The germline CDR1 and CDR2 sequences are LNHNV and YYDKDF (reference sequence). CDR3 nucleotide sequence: TGTGCCACCAGCAGAGATCGACTAGCGGGGGGAAGCACAGATACGCAGTATTTT. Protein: CATSRDRLAGGSTDTQYF.

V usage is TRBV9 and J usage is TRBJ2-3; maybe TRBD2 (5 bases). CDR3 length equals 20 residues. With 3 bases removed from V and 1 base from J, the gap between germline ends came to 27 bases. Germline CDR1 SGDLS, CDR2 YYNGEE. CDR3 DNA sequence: TGTGCCAGCAGCGCCACCCGCCGGGCTAGCTCTAAGTCGGGCACAGATACGCAGTATTTT. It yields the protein CASSATRRASSKSGTDTQYF. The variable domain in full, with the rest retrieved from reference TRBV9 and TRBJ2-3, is DSGVTQTPKHLITATGQRVTLRCSPRSGDLSVYWYQQSLDQGLQFLIQYYNGEERAKGNILERFSAQQFPDLHSELNLSSLELGDSALYFCASSATRRASSKSGTDTQYFGPGTRLTVL.

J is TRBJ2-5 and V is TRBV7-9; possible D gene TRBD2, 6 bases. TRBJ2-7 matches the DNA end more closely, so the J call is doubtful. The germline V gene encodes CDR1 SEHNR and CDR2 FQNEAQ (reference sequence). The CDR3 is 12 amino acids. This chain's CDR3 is CASSSSVYEQYF. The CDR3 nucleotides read TGTGCCAGCAGTTCTAGCGTCTACGAGCAGTACTTC.

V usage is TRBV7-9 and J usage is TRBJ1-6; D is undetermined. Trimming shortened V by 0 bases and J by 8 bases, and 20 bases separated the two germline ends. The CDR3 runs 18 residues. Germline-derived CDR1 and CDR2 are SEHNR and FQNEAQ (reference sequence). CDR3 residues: CASSLAGYRGSEDSPLHF. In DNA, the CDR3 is TGTGCCAGCAGCTTAGCGGGCTATCGTGGCTCGGAAGATTCACCCCTCCACTTT.

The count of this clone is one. The CDR3 region is CASSVDSLNTEAFF. CDR3 DNA: TGTGCCAGCAGCGTAGACTCGTTGAACACTGAAGCTTTCTTT. The chain couples TRBV9 to TRBJ1-1; unclear D gene. V dropped 0 bases and J dropped 0 bases, with 6 bases sitting between them. Germline values: CDR1 SGDLS, CDR2 YYNGEE. CDR3 length: 14 residues.

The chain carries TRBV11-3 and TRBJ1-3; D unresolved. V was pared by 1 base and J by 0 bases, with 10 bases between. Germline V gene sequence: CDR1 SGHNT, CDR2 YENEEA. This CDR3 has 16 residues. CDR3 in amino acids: CASSLVGQISGNTIYF. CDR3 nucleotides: TGTGCCAGCAGCTTAGTTGGGCAGATCTCTGGAAACACCATATATTTT. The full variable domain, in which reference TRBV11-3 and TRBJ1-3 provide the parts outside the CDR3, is EAGVVQSPRYKIIEKKQPVAFWCNPISGHNTLYWYLQNLGQGPELLIRYENEEAVDDSQLPKDRFSAERLKGVDSTLKIQPAELGDSAVYLCASSLVGQISGNTIYFGEGSWLTVV.

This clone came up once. The CDR3 spells CASRSQGGTEAFF. Here the CDR3 DNA reads TGTGCCAGCAGATCTCAAGGGGGCACTGAAGCTTTCTTT. The V and J genes are TRBV28 and TRBJ1-1; D is possibly TRBD1 (6 bases). Germline V lookup: CDR1 MDHEN, CDR2 SYDVKM. Trimming took off 6 bases at V and 4 bases at J, with 12 bases between the two ends. The CDR3 has 13 amino acids. Together with reference TRBV28 and TRBJ1-1, the CDR3 gives the full variable domain: DVKVTQSSRYLVKRTGEKVFLECVQDMDHENMFWYRQDPGLGLRLIYFSYDVKMKEKGDIPEGYSVSREKKERFSLILESASTNQTSMYLCASRSQGGTEAFFGQGTRLTVV.

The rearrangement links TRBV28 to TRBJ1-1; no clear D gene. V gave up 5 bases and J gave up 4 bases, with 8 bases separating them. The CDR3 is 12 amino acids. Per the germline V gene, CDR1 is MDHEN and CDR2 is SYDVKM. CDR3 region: CASSLEGTEAFF. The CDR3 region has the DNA TGTGCCAGCAGTCTAGAGGGCACTGAAGCTTTCTTT.

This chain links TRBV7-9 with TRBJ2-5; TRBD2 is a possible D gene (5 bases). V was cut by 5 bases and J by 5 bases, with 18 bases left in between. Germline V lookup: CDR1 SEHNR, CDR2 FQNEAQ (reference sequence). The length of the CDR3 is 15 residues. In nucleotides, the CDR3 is TGTGCCAGCAGCCCGGGGAGAAACGAGCGGGAGACCCAGTACTTC. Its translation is CASSPGRNERETQYF.

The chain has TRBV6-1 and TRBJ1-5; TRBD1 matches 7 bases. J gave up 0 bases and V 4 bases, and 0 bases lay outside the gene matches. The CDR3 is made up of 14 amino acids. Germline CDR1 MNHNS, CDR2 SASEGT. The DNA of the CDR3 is TGTGCCAGCAGTGGACAGGGTAGCAATCAGCCCCAGCATTTT. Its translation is CASSGQGSNQPQHF.

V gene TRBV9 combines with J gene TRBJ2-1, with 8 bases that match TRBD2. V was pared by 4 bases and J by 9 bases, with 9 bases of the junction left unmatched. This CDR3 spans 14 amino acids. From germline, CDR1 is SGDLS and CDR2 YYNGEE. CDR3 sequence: CASSSGTRVGEQFF. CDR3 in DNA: TGTGCCAGCAGCAGTGGGACTAGGGTCGGTGAGCAGTTCTTC.